One sample yielded the 26 T cell receptor beta chains listed below, sequenced in a study of Tregs in tolerant kidney transplant recipients. TCRdb's table, derived via immunoSEQ multiplex PCR, lists solely in-frame clones and lacks some. The sample has more than 60,000 clones, 75% to 90% seen once. The sequences come from Tregs from blood, collected before the transplant. These receptors were collected from a human donor who received a combined kidney and bone marrow transplant.

The chain joins TRBV29-1 to TRBJ2-7; 7 nucleotides align to TRBD2. The CDR3 totals 14 residues. Germline-derived CDR1 and CDR2 are SQVTM and ANQGSEA. The V segment lost 4 bases and the J segment 5 bases; nucleotides outside the gene matches: 11. Here the CDR3 reads CSVVVASGSDEQYF. The CDR3 DNA reads as TGCAGCGTTGTAGTCGCTAGCGGCTCTGACGAGCAGTACTTC.

This chain joins TRBV27 and TRBJ2-7; no definite D call. Germline V CDR1 and CDR2: MNHEY, SMNVEV (reference sequence). The V end was cut by 0 bases, the J end by 3 bases, with 9 bases between. The CDR3 length is 14 residues. This CDR3 is CASSLSSVGYEQYF. The DNA for the CDR3 is TGTGCCAGCAGTTTATCTTCCGTAGGCTACGAGCAGTACTTC.

V and J are TRBV6-6 and TRBJ2-7; the match to TRBD2 covers 8 bases. Germline V gene lookup returns CDR1 MNHNY and CDR2 SVGAGI (reference sequence). J lost 0 bases, V lost 5 bases, and 6 bases had no gene match. This CDR3 comprises 15 residues. The CDR3 loop reads CASSDREGPSYEQYF. DNA for the CDR3: TGTGCCAGCAGTGACCGGGAGGGCCCCTCCTACGAGCAGTACTTC.

This rearrangement joins TRBV19 to TRBJ2-3; a possible D gene is TRBD1 (6 bases). CDR1 and CDR2 from the germline V gene are LNHDA and SQIVND (reference sequence). Trimming left V 5 bases short and J 5 bases short, with 17 bases between. The CDR3 is made up of 15 amino acids. As DNA, the CDR3 is TGTGCCAGTAGTCCCCGGGACAAGAACAGAGATACGCAGTATTTT. It encodes CASSPRDKNRDTQYF.

The chain is built from TRBV12-5 and TRBJ1-1; the D is unclear. The CDR3 consists of 13 residues. The V gene's germline CDR1 is LGHNT and CDR2 FRNRAP. The V gene lost 9 bases and the J gene lost 5 bases, with 16 bases spanning the gap. As DNA, the CDR3 is TGTGCTAGCCTGCCGGAGGGAATGACTGAAGCTTTCTTT. Translation: CASLPEGMTEAFF.

The gene calls are TRBV28 and TRBJ1-5; the match to TRBD1 covers 9 bases. Germline CDR1 MDHEN, CDR2 SYDVKM. There are 16 residues in the CDR3. V lost 3 bases, J lost 6 bases, and 9 bases stayed unmatched. The CDR3 sequence is CASSFRYRGPGQPQHF. The CDR3, as DNA: TGTGCCAGCAGTTTCCGGTACAGGGGGCCCGGTCAGCCCCAGCATTTT.

This sequence joins TRBV14 and TRBJ1-2, with D possibly being TRBD1 (5 bases). Germline CDR1 SGHDN, CDR2 FVKESK. The CDR3 sequence is 16 residues long. V was clipped by 4 bases and J by 4 bases, with 19 bases between them. CDR3 coding DNA: TGTGCCAGCAGCCCCCAAGGCAGGGCGGGTGTCTATGGCTACACCTTC. It is translated as CASSPQGRAGVYGYTF.

The J gene is TRBJ2-7, the V gene TRBV27; D perhaps matches TRBD1 (7 bases). The CDR3 sequence is 14 residues long. V was trimmed by 6 bases and J by 4 bases, leaving 16 bases between them. Per germline, CDR1 MNHEY and CDR2 SMNVEV (reference sequence). CDR3 amino acids: CASSRQGGPYEQYF. CDR3 sequence (DNA): TGTGCCAGCAGCCGCCAGGGGGGACCTTACGAGCAGTACTTC.

This sequence joins TRBV11-2 and TRBJ2-1; D may be TRBD1 (5 bases). The CDR3 has 14 residues. V was cut by 1 base and J by 7 bases, with 11 bases left in between. Germline lookup yields CDR1 SGHAT and CDR2 FQNNGV. In nucleotides, the CDR3 is TGTGCCAGCAGCTTAGGTTCAGGGTGGAATGAGCAGTTCTTC. This gives the protein CASSLGSGWNEQFF.

J is TRBJ1-1 and V is TRBV5-1; no definite D call. The germline V gene has CDR1 SGHRS and CDR2 YFSETQ. V dropped 4 bases and J dropped 7 bases, with 11 bases sitting between them. CDR3 length equals 12 residues. CDR3 region: CASSTFGNEAFF. The CDR3 nucleotides are TGCGCCAGCAGCACTTTTGGTAATGAAGCTTTCTTT.

As to this clone: Compared with germline, one end of the junction differs, possibly owing to a read error. The V call is TRBV30, the J call TRBJ1-2, with D perhaps TRBD1 (5 bases). Germline V lookup: CDR1 GTSNPN, CDR2 SVGIG (reference sequence). The length of the CDR3 is 13 residues. As DNA, the CDR3 is TGTGCCGGGAGGGGACGGGGCAGCGATGGCTACACCTTC. Translated, it gives CAGRGRGSDGYTF. Full variable domain (missing parts from reference TRBV30 and TRBJ1-2): SQTIHQWPATLVQPVGSPLSLECTVEGTSNPNLYWYRQAAGRGLQLLFYSVGIGQISSEVPQNLSASRPQDRQFILSSKKLLLSDSGFYLCAGRGRGSDGYTFGSGTRLTVV.

This clone has just one count. This chain connects TRBV6-5 to TRBJ2-7; D is undetermined. Germline CDR1 is MNHEY and CDR2 is SVGAGI. V gave up 0 bases and J gave up 4 bases, with 7 bases separating them. The CDR3 has 13 amino acids. The CDR3 coding sequence is TGTGCCAGCAGTTACTCCCTCAGTTACGAGCAGTACTTC. It specifies CASSYSLSYEQYF.

The chain uses TRBV4-2 and TRBJ1-2, with D perhaps matching TRBD1 (5 bases). Germline V gene sequence: CDR1 LGHNA, CDR2 YNFKEQ. V lost 7 bases and J 5 bases, leaving 20 bases between the germline ends. The CDR3 contains 15 residues. This CDR3 is CASTLSGGATYGYTF. Here the CDR3 DNA reads TGTGCCAGCACCTTATCGGGAGGGGCGACTTATGGCTACACCTTC.

The V gene is TRBV18, the J gene TRBJ2-7; a possible D gene is TRBD1 (5 bases). Germline CDR1 KGHSH, CDR2 LQKENI. V was shortened by 3 bases and J by 4 bases, with 13 bases between the two germline ends. The CDR3 has 14 residues. The CDR3 bases are TGTGCCAGCTCACCGGGGCAGGTTCGGTACGAGCAGTACTTC. This encodes CASSPGQVRYEQYF.

This clone has just a few counts. This chain connects TRBV2 to TRBJ2-6; maybe TRBD1 (6 bases). The CDR3 sequence is 16 residues long. Trimming removed 3 bases at V and 2 bases at J, with 11 bases between. Germline CDR1 is SNHLY and CDR2 is FYNNEI. The CDR3 protein is CASSEFGGAGANVLTF. CDR3 bases: TGTGCCAGCAGTGAGTTTGGGGGCGCTGGGGCCAACGTCCTGACTTTC.

This rearrangement joins TRBV27 to TRBJ2-7, with D tentatively TRBD2 (6 bases). In germline, CDR1 is MNHEY, CDR2 SMNVEV (reference sequence). V dropped 2 bases and J dropped 2 bases, with 10 bases sitting between them. This CDR3 has 14 amino acids. The CDR3 bases are TGTGCCAGCAGTTTAGGCGGGGACCCCTACGAGCAGTACTTC. It specifies CASSLGGDPYEQYF.

The chain uses TRBV7-9 and TRBJ1-2; 11 bases match TRBD1. From germline, CDR1 is SEHNR and CDR2 FQNEAQ (reference sequence). The CDR3 is 16 residues long. Trimming removed 5 bases from V and 7 bases from J; junction bases left unmatched: 12. In DNA, the CDR3 is TGTGCCAGCAGCCGCGGACAGGGGGCGATTTCTAGTGGCTACACCTTC. Translating gives CASSRGQGAISSGYTF.

The genes are TRBV14 and TRBJ2-1, with 9 bases fitting TRBD1. This CDR3 spans 16 amino acids. The J segment lost 3 bases and the V segment lost 3 bases, leaving 6 bases of the junction unmatched. Germline lookup yields CDR1 SGHDN and CDR2 FVKESK. The CDR3, as DNA: TGTGCCAGCAGCCAGATAACAGGGGGCGTCTACAATGAGCAGTTCTTC. It is translated as CASSQITGGVYNEQFF.

The J gene is TRBJ1-5, the V gene TRBV21-1; the table names TRBD1, a call not compared with the DNA. TRBV21-1 is recorded as a pseudogene. The CDR3 has 15 residues. CDR3 in DNA: TGTGCCACCACCATCCCCAGGCCCAACAATCAGCCCCAGCATTTT. Translation: CATTIPRPNNQPQHF.

The chain employs TRBV23-1 and TRBJ2-3; no clear D. TRBV23-1 is filed as an ORF, its function uncertain. The V end lost 8 bases, the J end lost 2 bases, and 11 bases lay between the germline ends. The CDR3 consists of 13 residues. The CDR3 spells CASFCRPTDTQYF. In nucleotides, the CDR3 is TGCGCCAGCTTTTGTAGGCCCACAGATACGCAGTATTTT.

The J gene is TRBJ2-5, the V gene TRBV7-9; 10 positions agree with TRBD2. The DNA matches TRBJ2-7 better at its end, which makes the J call doubtful. The CDR3 has 15 amino acids. Per the germline V gene, CDR1 is SEHNR and CDR2 is FQNEAQ (reference sequence). The CDR3 DNA is TGTGCCAGCAGCCCGGGACTAGCGCACTCCTACGAGCAGTACTTC. It is translated as CASSPGLAHSYEQYF.

Details on this clone: Different DNA sequences within this sample yield the same CDR3. V gene TRBV5-1 combines with J gene TRBJ2-5, with D unclear. Germline V gene data show CDR1 as SGHRS and CDR2 as YFSETQ. V shed 3 bases and J shed 1 base, with 4 bases lying between them. This CDR3 comprises 12 residues. In DNA, the CDR3 is TGCGCCAGCAGCTCCGGCCAAGAGACCCAGTACTTC. Residues: CASSSGQETQYF. Combining the CDR3 with reference TRBV5-1 and TRBJ2-5 gives the whole variable domain KAGVTQTPRYLIKTRGQQVTLSCSPISGHRSVSWYQQTPGQGLQFLFEYFSETQRNKGNFPGRFSGRQFSNSRSEMNVSTLELGDSALYLCASSSGQETQYFGPGTRLLVL.

CDR3 coding DNA: TGTGCCAGTAGTATAGCTCATCAGACAGCGTCGCTGGTGCGGCGCCAGCATTTT. Protein product: CASSIAHQTASLVRRQHF. This sequence joins TRBV19 and TRBJ1-5; perhaps TRBD1 as D (5 bases). CDR1 and CDR2 (germline): LNHDA, SQIVND (reference sequence). The CDR3 has 18 residues. V was shortened by 1 base and J by 12 bases, with 28 bases between the two germline ends.

This clone was recorded once. The rearrangement links TRBV5-5 to TRBJ2-7, with D tentatively TRBD1 (7 bases). Deletions cut 6 bases from V and 7 bases from J, with 14 bases between. The CDR3 runs to 12 residues. From germline, CDR1 is SGHKS and CDR2 YYEKEE (reference sequence). Written as DNA, the CDR3 is TGTGCCAGCACTCAGGGGGGTCTGGAGCAGTACTTC. This gives the protein CASTQGGLEQYF. The full variable domain, rest sourced from reference TRBV5-5 and TRBJ2-7, is DAGVTQSPTHLIKTRGQQVTLRCSPISGHKSVSWYQQVLGQGPQFIFQYYEKEERGRGNFPDRFSARQFPNYSSELNVNALLLGDSALYLCASTQGGLEQYFGPGTRLTVT.

The chain employs TRBV25-1 and TRBJ2-1; TRBD2 matches at 10 bases. The CDR3 totals 16 residues. V was clipped by 5 bases and J by 0 bases; unmatched bases: 4. Germline-derived CDR1 and CDR2 are MGHDK and SYGVNS. As DNA, the CDR3 is TGTGCCAGCAGTCTTTTAGCGGGAGGCTCCTACAATGAGCAGTTCTTC. Amino acid sequence: CASSLLAGGSYNEQFF.

The V gene is TRBV4-3, the J gene TRBJ1-2; 8 bases line up with TRBD1. V shed 1 base, J shed 7 bases, and the junction held 8 bases outside the gene matches. Germline CDR1 and CDR2: LGHNA and YSLEER. The CDR3 loop spans 15 amino acids. CDR3: CASSQAGQGGAGYTF. CDR3 in DNA: TGCGCCAGCAGCCAAGCCGGACAGGGTGGAGCTGGCTACACCTTC.